These 24 T cell receptor beta chains were all obtained from the same sample, sequenced in a study of T cell responses to AZD1222 COVID-19 vaccine. Profiling relied on immunoSEQ multiplex PCR, and the TCRdb table lists in-frame clones only, not all of them. Of under 200,000 clones in the sample, roughly 90% were seen once. This material consisted of peripheral blood, taken on day 0 of AZD1222 vaccination. Every receptor here comes from an adult in good health.

The chain combines TRBV7-6 with TRBJ2-1, with 9 positions matching TRBD2. V was clipped by 2 bases and J by 2 bases; unmatched bases: 4. CDR1 is SGHVS and CDR2 is FNYEAQ in the germline V gene. The CDR3 runs to 16 residues. CDR3 nucleotides: TGTGCCAGCAGCTTAAGTGGCGGGAGGGCCTACAATGAGCAGTTCTTC. Protein: CASSLSGGRAYNEQFF.

The chain has TRBV5-5 and TRBJ2-2; tentatively, D is TRBD2 (5 bases). Germline V gives CDR1 SGHKS, CDR2 YYEKEE (reference sequence). Trimming left V 7 bases short and J 2 bases short, with 6 bases between. CDR3 size: 12 residues. The CDR3 nucleotides read TGTGCCAGCGGGAGAAACACCGGGGAGCTGTTTTTT. This translates into CASGRNTGELFF.

The V and J genes are TRBV7-2 and TRBJ1-6; 7 bases map to TRBD1. V dropped 4 bases and J dropped 6; count of bases not matched to a gene: 9. This CDR3 region has 16 residues. Germline V lookup: CDR1 SGHTA, CDR2 FQGNSA. The CDR3 loop is CASSSLNRGSNSPLHF. CDR3 nucleotides: TGTGCCAGCAGCTCGTTGAACAGGGGAAGTAATTCACCCCTCCACTTT.

The chain employs TRBV20-1 and TRBJ2-3; no clear D. Trimming removed 6 bases at V and 2 bases at J, with 6 bases between. This CDR3 region has 11 residues. The germline V gene encodes CDR1 DFQATT and CDR2 SNEGSKA (reference sequence). The DNA for the CDR3 is TGCAGTGCCGATGACACAGATACGCAGTATTTT. This codes for CSADDTDTQYF.

In its sample, this clone was seen a few times. The V gene is TRBV5-4, the J gene TRBJ2-1; D might be TRBD2 (6 bases). With 0 bases removed from V and 3 bases from J, the gap between germline ends came to 19 bases. The CDR3 spans 18 residues. In germline, CDR1 is SGHNT, CDR2 YYREEE (reference sequence). In nucleotides, the CDR3 is TGTGCCAGCAGCTTGGCCAGGGTGGCGGGACTCGACTACAATGAGCAGTTCTTC. Its protein is CASSLARVAGLDYNEQFF.

The J gene is TRBJ2-3, the V gene TRBV6-2 or TRBV6-3; TRBD2 agrees at 7 bases. V lost 2 bases, J lost 2 bases, and 10 bases stayed unmatched. CDR3 length: 17 amino acids. The germline gives CDR1 MNHEY, CDR2 SVGEGT. The CDR3 protein is CASSYVLPSGNTDTQYF. For the CDR3, the DNA is TGTGCCAGCAGTTACGTGCTGCCTAGCGGCAACACAGATACGCAGTATTTT.

V usage is TRBV6-4 and J usage is TRBJ1-2; D might be TRBD1 (6 bases). The CDR3 is 13 residues long. Trimming removed 3 bases at V and 4 bases at J, with 9 bases between. Germline V lookup: CDR1 MRHNA, CDR2 SNTAGT. CDR3 in DNA: TGTGCCAGCAGTGAACAGGGAGGCTATGGCTACACCTTC. Its translation is CASSEQGGYGYTF.

The chain combines TRBV19 with TRBJ1-5; possible D gene TRBD1, 6 bases. CDR3 size: 16 residues. CDR1 is LNHDA, CDR2 SQIVND, per germline (reference sequence). Trimming shortened V by 11 bases and J by 2 bases, and 22 bases separated the two germline ends. The CDR3 DNA sequence: TGTGCCGGAGGATTCAGGGGACGTTCGGGCAATCAGCCCCAGCATTTT. The encoded protein is CAGGFRGRSGNQPQHF.

This sequence joins TRBV20-1 and TRBJ2-1; D remains ambiguous. Trimming took 4 bases from V and 8 from J, leaving 6 bases between them. Germline V CDR1 and CDR2: DFQATT, SNEGSKA (reference sequence). This CDR3 has 10 amino acids. CDR3 DNA sequence: TGCAGTGCTACCCGCGATGAGCAGTTCTTC. Amino acids: CSATRDEQFF.

V and J are TRBV28 and TRBJ2-3; D possibly matches TRBD1 or TRBD2 (6 bases each). In germline, CDR1 is MDHEN, CDR2 SYDVKM. V shed 5 bases and J shed 2 bases, with 11 bases lying between them. CDR3 length: 14 amino acids. The CDR3 nucleotides read TGTGCCAGCAGTGGAGGGGGGTCCACAGATACGCAGTATTTT. Amino acid sequence: CASSGGGSTDTQYF. Supplemented by reference TRBV28 and TRBJ2-3, the full variable domain reads DVKVTQSSRYLVKRTGEKVFLECVQDMDHENMFWYRQDPGLGLRLIYFSYDVKMKEKGDIPEGYSVSREKKERFSLILESASTNQTSMYLCASSGGGSTDTQYFGPGTRLTVL.

V and J are TRBV6-6 and TRBJ1-2; no firm D call. Germline V gene sequence: CDR1 MNHNY, CDR2 SVGAGI (reference sequence). Trimming left V 0 bases short and J 5 bases short, with 7 bases between. CDR3 length: 13 amino acids. DNA for the CDR3: TGTGCCAGCAGTTACTCAGAAGGGTATGGCTACACCTTC. Translated, it gives CASSYSEGYGYTF.

This sequence joins TRBV24-1 and TRBJ2-3; D may match TRBD1 or TRBD2 (6 bases each). V was trimmed by 5 bases and J by 3 bases, leaving 14 bases between them. This CDR3 region has 15 residues. Germline CDR1 and CDR2: KGHDR and SFDVKD. CDR3 residues: CATSGRGLETDTQYF. CDR3 in DNA: TGTGCCACCAGTGGTCGGGGGCTTGAAACAGATACGCAGTATTTT.

The CDR3 region has the DNA TGCAGTGCTAGAGATGGCGCTGAAGCTTTCTTT. It codes for CSARDGAEAFF. The gene calls are TRBV20-1 and TRBJ1-1; D not resolved. The CDR3 has 11 residues. Germline CDR1 reads DFQATT; CDR2 reads SNEGSKA (reference sequence). V was clipped by 0 bases and J by 6 bases, with 5 bases between them.

The chain combines TRBV19 with TRBJ1-2; unclear D gene. V lost 8 bases and J lost 2, with 18 bases in between. Germline CDR1 is LNHDA and CDR2 is SQIVND (reference sequence). This CDR3 has 15 amino acids. For the CDR3, the DNA is TGTGCCAGTGCGGTGGATGGGGTTAGAAACTATGGCTACACCTTC. Translation gives CASAVDGVRNYGYTF.

The rearrangement links TRBV28 to TRBJ1-5; no clear D gene. Per the germline V gene, CDR1 is MDHEN and CDR2 is SYDVKM. V shed 6 bases and J shed 0 bases, with 12 bases lying between them. The CDR3 loop spans 15 amino acids. The CDR3 DNA reads TGTGCCAGCAGCCCCGGACGGAATAGCAATCAGCCCCAGCATTTT. This encodes CASSPGRNSNQPQHF. Variable domain in full (rest from reference TRBV28 and TRBJ1-5): DVKVTQSSRYLVKRTGEKVFLECVQDMDHENMFWYRQDPGLGLRLIYFSYDVKMKEKGDIPEGYSVSREKKERFSLILESASTNQTSMYLCASSPGRNSNQPQHFGDGTRLSIL.

This chain connects TRBV18 to TRBJ2-7; a possible D gene is TRBD1 (6 bases). Germline values: CDR1 KGHSH, CDR2 LQKENI. V was cut by 3 bases and J by 0 bases, with 9 bases left in between. The CDR3 totals 14 residues. The chain's CDR3 is CASSPGQTSYEQYF. The CDR3 DNA reads as TGTGCCAGCTCACCCGGACAGACCTCCTACGAGCAGTACTTC.

The chain couples TRBV28 to TRBJ2-7; D is unresolved. Trimming took off 5 bases at V and 4 bases at J, with 9 bases between the two ends. The CDR3 has 12 residues. Germline loops: CDR1 MDHEN, CDR2 SYDVKM. The CDR3 nucleotides read TGTGCCAGCAGTAGAAACGATTACGAGCAGTACTTC. Its protein is CASSRNDYEQYF.

The J gene is TRBJ1-1, the V gene TRBV11-3, with D possibly matching TRBD1 (5 bases). The V end lost 3 bases, the J end lost 1 base, and 6 bases lay between the germline ends. The CDR3 has 13 residues. Germline CDR1 and CDR2: SGHNT and YENEEA. CDR3 sequence: CASSLGPNTEAFF. In DNA, the CDR3 is TGTGCCAGCAGCTTGGGGCCGAACACTGAAGCTTTCTTT.

This clone has at least ten counts. This rearrangement joins TRBV6-6 to TRBJ1-5; D is perhaps TRBD1 (6 bases). CDR3 length: 14 amino acids. Germline V CDR1 and CDR2: MNHNY, SVGAGI (reference sequence). V was trimmed by 8 bases and J by 1 base, leaving 12 bases between them. The CDR3 loop reads CASVNGGSNQPQHF. The CDR3, as DNA: TGTGCCAGCGTAAACGGGGGCAGCAATCAGCCCCAGCATTTT.

The chain has TRBV24-1 and TRBJ1-2, with D maybe TRBD1 (5 bases). The CDR3 runs 14 residues. Germline assignment: CDR1 KGHDR and CDR2 SFDVKD. V lost 7 bases to trimming and J lost 7 bases, with 18 bases between them. CDR3 loop: CATSPYEGNGGYTF. The CDR3 bases are TGTGCCACCAGCCCCTACGAGGGGAATGGTGGCTACACCTTC.

This chain joins TRBV28 and TRBJ1-5; D gene unclear. The CDR3 totals 14 residues. V was shortened by 4 bases and J by 2 bases, with 9 bases between the two germline ends. From germline, CDR1 is MDHEN and CDR2 SYDVKM. The CDR3 DNA follows: TGTGCCAGCAGTTCCTCGCGGGGCAATCAGCCCCAGCATTTT. Its protein product is CASSSSRGNQPQHF.

The CDR3 protein is CASSALGGNNSPLHF. The CDR3 region has the DNA TGTGCCAGCAGCGCGCTGGGGGGGAATAATTCACCCCTCCACTTT. The chain recombines TRBV9 with TRBJ1-6; the D gene is possibly TRBD1 (5 bases). The CDR3 is made up of 15 amino acids. Trimming removed 3 bases from V and 5 bases from J, with 12 bases in between. Germline CDR1 and CDR2: SGDLS and YYNGEE.

The chain employs TRBV2 and TRBJ2-2; TRBD1 is a possible D gene (6 bases). Per the germline V gene, CDR1 is SNHLY and CDR2 is FYNNEI. The CDR3 is 15 amino acids. Trimming pared 5 bases from V and 5 bases from J, leaving 15 bases between. CDR3 nucleotide sequence: TGTGCCAGCAGTCGCGAAACTGACAGGACCGGGGAGCTGTTTTTT. Residues: CASSRETDRTGELFF.

The gene calls are TRBV28 and TRBJ2-7; D not certain. Trimming shortened V by 10 bases and J by 6 bases, and 13 bases separated the two germline ends. Germline V gives CDR1 MDHEN, CDR2 SYDVKM. The CDR3 spans 11 residues. CDR3 amino acids: CATKTPSEQYF. The CDR3 DNA reads TGTGCCACCAAGACCCCATCCGAGCAGTACTTC.